Listed below are T cell receptor beta chains from one sample, sequenced in a study of long-term antiretroviral therapy in people with HIV. Assay: immunoSEQ multiplex PCR; the TCRdb copy retains only in-frame clones and omits some. The sample holds about 22,000 clones, roughly 80% seen once. Material: unsorted PBMCs, obtained 0.5 years before starting antiretroviral therapy. The receptors stem from a man aged 35 to 55 with HIV. Both conserved end residues are part of each CDR3. The order of the fields is clone size, V gene, J gene, D gene, CDR3 protein, CDR3 DNA. A D gene is named only where the DNA matches it firmly. Expanded clones get a size class; other rows say once, few or many, or leave the size out.

clone_size: .
v_call: TRBV30
j_call: TRBJ2-3
d_call: .
cdr3_aa: CASQEGFTDTQYF
cdr3_nt: TGTGCCTCTCAGGAGGGATTCACAGATACGCAGTATTTT

clone_size: .
v_call: TRBV18
j_call: TRBJ2-2
d_call: .
cdr3_aa: CASSPRTVDTGELFF
cdr3_nt: TGTGCCAGCTCACCTCGGACAGTGGACACCGGGGAGCTGTTTTTT

clone_size: .
v_call: TRBV6-6
j_call: TRBJ2-7
d_call: TRBD1
cdr3_aa: CASNLGQGDYEQYF
cdr3_nt: TGTGCCAGCAATTTGGGACAGGGGGACTACGAGCAGTACTTC

clone_size: .
v_call: TRBV15
j_call: TRBJ2-2
d_call: .
cdr3_aa: CATSSLSGASPPGELFF
cdr3_nt: TGTGCCACCAGCAGTCTATCCGGCGCCTCGCCTCCCGGGGAGCTGTTTTTT

clone_size: .
v_call: TRBV27
j_call: TRBJ2-1
d_call: .
cdr3_aa: CASSLAGLYNEQFF
cdr3_nt: TGTGCCAGCAGTTTAGCGGGTCTCTACAATGAGCAGTTCTTC

clone_size: .
v_call: TRBV7-9
j_call: TRBJ1-6
d_call: .
cdr3_aa: CASSLGGEPLHF
cdr3_nt: TGTGCCAGCAGCTTAGGGGGGGAACCCCTCCACTTT

clone_size: few
v_call: TRBV5-6
j_call: TRBJ2-1
d_call: .
cdr3_aa: CASRDYNEQFF
cdr3_nt: TGTGCCAGCAGGGATTACAATGAGCAGTTCTTC

clone_size: few
v_call: TRBV6-6
j_call: TRBJ1-5
d_call: .
cdr3_aa: CASSYGGDASQPQHF
cdr3_nt: TGTGCCAGCAGTTACGGCGGAGACGCCTCGCAGCCCCAGCATTTT

clone_size: .
v_call: TRBV6-6
j_call: TRBJ1-2
d_call: .
cdr3_aa: CASKVSPNYGYTF
cdr3_nt: TGTGCCAGCAAGGTGTCCCCAAACTATGGCTACACCTTC

clone_size: .
v_call: TRBV11-2
j_call: TRBJ1-2
d_call: TRBD1
cdr3_aa: CASSLTGVNYGYTF
cdr3_nt: TGTGCCAGCAGCTTAACAGGGGTTAACTATGGCTACACCTTC

clone_size: .
v_call: TRBV19
j_call: TRBJ2-2
d_call: TRBD1
cdr3_aa: CASRVGTGTGELFF
cdr3_nt: TGTGCCAGTAGGGTGGGGACAGGGACCGGGGAGCTGTTTTTT

clone_size: .
v_call: TRBV9
j_call: TRBJ2-1
d_call: TRBD2
cdr3_aa: CASSVEGRDEQFF
cdr3_nt: TGTGCCAGCAGCGTGGAGGGGAGGGATGAGCAGTTCTTC

clone_size: .
v_call: TRBV7-9
j_call: TRBJ2-2
d_call: .
cdr3_aa: CASSWPENTGELFF
cdr3_nt: TGTGCCAGCAGCTGGCCGGAGAACACCGGGGAGCTGTTTTTT

clone_size: .
v_call: TRBV18
j_call: TRBJ2-5
d_call: TRBD1
cdr3_aa: CASSPGTGQETQYF
cdr3_nt: TGTGCCAGCTCACCAGGGACAGGGCAAGAGACCCAGTACTTC

clone_size: .
v_call: TRBV5-1
j_call: TRBJ2-2
d_call: TRBD1
cdr3_aa: CASSSGTGTGELFF
cdr3_nt: TGCGCCAGCAGCTCAGGGACAGGCACCGGGGAGCTGTTTTTT

clone_size: .
v_call: TRBV7-2
j_call: TRBJ1-2
d_call: .
cdr3_aa: CASSQPGTPPLGYTF
cdr3_nt: TGTGCCAGCAGCCAACCCGGGACTCCCCCCCTTGGCTACACCTTC

clone_size: .
v_call: TRBV6-1
j_call: TRBJ1-1
d_call: .
cdr3_aa: CASSETLGRGNTEAFF
cdr3_nt: TGTGCCAGCAGTGAAACGCTAGGCAGGGGGAACACTGAAGCTTTCTTT

clone_size: .
v_call: TRBV5-8
j_call: TRBJ1-5
d_call: TRBD1
cdr3_aa: CASSLRDRGKYQPQHF
cdr3_nt: TGTGCCAGCAGCCTTCGAGACAGGGGAAAGTATCAGCCCCAGCATTTT

clone_size: .
v_call: TRBV18
j_call: TRBJ2-1
d_call: TRBD1
cdr3_aa: CASSHYSATGVIGYNEQFF
cdr3_nt: TGTGCCAGCTCACACTACTCCGCCACAGGGGTCATAGGTTACAATGAGCAGTTCTTC

clone_size: few
v_call: TRBV7-9
j_call: TRBJ2-7
d_call: TRBD1
cdr3_aa: CASSPRTGRPYEQYF
cdr3_nt: TGTGCCAGCAGCCCTCGGACAGGCCGGCCCTACGAGCAGTACTTC

clone_size: .
v_call: TRBV7-6
j_call: TRBJ2-1
d_call: TRBD2
cdr3_aa: CASSLVAGGGSYNEQFF
cdr3_nt: TGTGCCAGCAGCTTAGTAGCGGGGGGAGGGAGCTACAATGAGCAGTTCTTC

clone_size: .
v_call: TRBV6-5
j_call: TRBJ2-3
d_call: .
cdr3_aa: CASSYSRKSGPDTQYF
cdr3_nt: TGTGCCAGCAGTTACTCGAGGAAAAGCGGCCCAGATACGCAGTATTTT

clone_size: .
v_call: TRBV15
j_call: TRBJ2-4
d_call: TRBD1
cdr3_aa: CATSRDMTGQNIQYF
cdr3_nt: TGTGCCACCAGCAGAGATATGACAGGGCAAAACATTCAGTACTTC

clone_size: .
v_call: TRBV5-4
j_call: TRBJ1-2
d_call: TRBD1
cdr3_aa: CASSLGGDSVYGYTF
cdr3_nt: TGTGCCAGCAGCCTGGGGGGGGACAGTGTCTATGGCTACACCTTC

clone_size: .
v_call: TRBV6-5
j_call: TRBJ1-1
d_call: .
cdr3_aa: CASSYGGTEAFF
cdr3_nt: TGTGCCAGCAGTTACGGGGGCACTGAAGCTTTCTTT

clone_size: .
v_call: TRBV5-1
j_call: TRBJ1-6
d_call: .
cdr3_aa: CASSLARGSETYNSPLHF
cdr3_nt: TGCGCCAGCAGCTTGGCCCGGGGTTCCGAAACCTATAATTCACCCCTCCACTTT

clone_size: .
v_call: TRBV4-1
j_call: TRBJ2-3
d_call: TRBD2
cdr3_aa: CASTLAGGTDTQYF
cdr3_nt: TGCGCCAGCACCCTAGCGGGTGGCACAGATACGCAGTATTTT